This T cell receptor (beta chain) was captured in a study of shared clonotypes between healthy human individuals. Study findings and constraints: Large depth notwithstanding, sorted-subset sequencing proved incomplete by rarefaction.

This clone has a handful of counts. Its antigen is currently unknown. Germline CDR1 and CDR2: SGHTA and FQGNSA. The V gene lost 4 bases and the J gene lost 3 bases, with 4 bases spanning the gap. The CDR3 totals 12 residues. A deep-level run was used for the assay. DNA at about 210 ng, roughly 27,000 T cell genomes, went into sorted-subset replicate PCRs. TCRdb's copy holds only in-frame clones and misses some; the assay was immunoSEQ multiplex PCR. The table shows about 1.1 million clones, with around three quarters occurring only once. The TCR originated in a man between 18 and 29 years old in good health. Some clones in this sample may be carry-over from other donors' samples. The chain has TRBV7-2 and TRBJ1-5; no clear D gene. The sample consisted of memory CD4+ T cells from PBMCs. Indicated subset: CD45RA-negative fraction. The CDR3 region is CASSYHNQPQHF. In DNA, the CDR3 is TGTGCCAGCAGCTACCACAATCAGCCCCAGCATTTT.